Below, 19 T cell receptor beta chains from the same sample are listed, as sequenced in a study of tumor and adjacent non-tumor tissue in lung cancer. A modified ARM-PCR protocol with three rounds of nested PCR amplified TCRbeta. TCRdb passed the multiplex PCR reads through MiXCR, listing each CDR3 protein once. This sample has 76,000 or so distinct CDR3 sequences, with roughly 70% found just once. This sample's RNA came from whole unsorted tissue. Specimen: lung tumor tissue. These TCRs come from a woman in her seventies with non-small cell lung cancer.

A note on this clonotype: Its ends do not fully match the called genes, so a read error is possible. The chain couples TRBV11-2 to TRBJ2-5; 7 bases agree with TRBD1. Germline V gene lookup returns CDR1 SGHAT and CDR2 FQNNGV. The CDR3 is 14 amino acids. CDR3 nucleotides: TGTGCCAGCAACAAGACAGGGTCAGAGGAGACCCAGTATTTC. Amino acids: CASNKTGSEETQYF.

This clonotype appeared many times. This chain links TRBV6-5 with TRBJ1-5, with D maybe TRBD1 (5 bases). This CDR3 spans 13 amino acids. V shed 8 bases and J shed 5 bases, with 13 bases lying between them. CDR1 is MNHEY and CDR2 is SVGAGI in the germline V gene. The CDR3 reads CASAGYSDQPQHF. The CDR3 DNA follows: TGTGCCAGCGCAGGGTACAGCGATCAGCCCCAGCATTTT.

This clonotype has more than one count but fewer than ten. This sequence may be a read error, since a much larger clone differs from it by one base. The DNA of the CDR3 is TGCAATGCTGGGGAACTAGCGGGAGACGATAATGAGCAGTTCTTC. This sequence encodes CNAGELAGDDNEQFF. The chain employs TRBV20-1 and TRBJ2-1; 11 positions match TRBD2. The CDR3 contains 15 residues. Germline assignment: CDR1 DFQATT and CDR2 SNEGSKA (reference sequence).

Note on this clonotype: It may be a read error: a sequence one base away is much more abundant. The J gene is TRBJ1-2, the V gene TRBV7-9; unclear D gene. CDR1 is SEHNR and CDR2 is FQNEAQ in the germline V gene (reference sequence). The CDR3 is made up of 13 amino acids. CDR3 nucleotide sequence: TGTGCCAGCAGCTTAGTGTCAGCCTATGGCTTCACCTTC. Protein sequence: CASSLVSAYGFTF.

Notes on this clonotype: Just one base apart from a much larger clone, this may be a read error. The CDR3 DNA follows: TGTGCCAGCATTCCACAGGGGGCCTTCTGGCAGCCCCAGCTTTTT. This codes for CASIPQGAFWQPQLF. The chain is built from TRBV28 and TRBJ1-5; 9 bases are shared with TRBD1. Germline loops: CDR1 MDHEN, CDR2 SYDVKM. The CDR3 loop spans 15 amino acids.

This clonotype occurred many times. The gene calls are TRBV12-3 or TRBV12-4 and TRBJ2-7; 7 positions agree with TRBD1. The CDR3 is 12 amino acids. J was trimmed by 3 bases and V by 6 bases; bases with no gene match: 2. DNA of the CDR3: TGTGCCAGCAGCTCAGGGGGCTACGAGCAGTACTTC. It specifies CASSSGGYEQYF.

This clonotype was seen only a few times. The genes are TRBV7-3 and TRBJ2-7; TRBD1 agrees at 8 bases. The DNA end is a closer match to TRBJ2-1, so the J assignment may be wrong. Germline values: CDR1 SGHTA, CDR2 FQGTGA. The length of the CDR3 is 13 residues. The DNA of the CDR3 is TGTGCCAGCAGCTTCGACAGGGGTTACGAGCAGTTCTTC. It codes for CASSFDRGYEQFF.

Note on this clonotype: The missing conserved phenylalanine or tryptophan at the end of this CDR3 makes a read error likely. This rearrangement joins TRBV6-6 to TRBJ2-7, with D unclear. The germline V gene has CDR1 MNHNY and CDR2 SVGAGI (reference sequence). V dropped 0 bases and J dropped 6 bases, with 9 bases sitting between them. This CDR3 has 13 amino acids. As DNA, the CDR3 is TGTGCCAGCAGTTACTCACGGTCTAGCGAGCAGTACTCC. Residues: CASSYSRSSEQYS.

This clonotype was observed a handful of times. J is TRBJ2-3 and V is TRBV24-1; TRBD2 might be the D (5 bases). V shed 3 bases and J shed 4 bases, with 16 bases lying between them. Per the germline V gene, CDR1 is KGHDR and CDR2 is SFDVKD. The length of the CDR3 is 16 residues. CDR3 in amino acids: CATSDTTRRVPDTQYF. The CDR3 nucleotides are TGTGCCACCAGTGATACTACACGGCGGGTTCCAGATACGCAGTATTTT.

This clonotype was seen repeatedly, ten times or more. The CDR3 DNA reads TGCGCCAGCAAAGCGGGAGGGGGACTGGAGCAGTACTTC. Translated: CASKAGGGLEQYF. This chain joins TRBV5-1 and TRBJ2-7; 10 bases are a match to TRBD2. From germline, CDR1 is SGHRS and CDR2 YFSETQ. This CDR3 is 13 amino acids long. Trimming cost V 6 bases and J 7 bases; bases outside gene matches: 7.

This clonotype was counted a single time. The chain is built from TRBV6-5 and TRBJ2-7; the match to TRBD2 covers 7 bases. This CDR3 spans 14 amino acids. Germline V gene lookup returns CDR1 MNHEY and CDR2 SVGAGI. Unmatched junction bases numbered 9, after V lost 6 bases and J lost 4 bases. The CDR3 loop reads CASRPGGASYEQYF. CDR3 nucleotide sequence: TGTGCCAGCAGGCCGGGGGGAGCATCGTACGAGCAGTACTTC.

Details on this clonotype: Without the conserved terminal phenylalanine or tryptophan, this CDR3 likely stems from a read error. Because the CDR3's place on the DNA is in doubt, the DNA is left out and the CDR3 is given as listed by TCRdb. The CDR3 sequence is CSVRASASYEQYY. V and J are TRBV29-1 and TRBJ2-7; the D call in the table, TRBD2, was not verified against the DNA. With termini counted, the CDR3 has 13 amino acids. Germline CDR1 SQVTM, CDR2 ANQGSEA.

Worth noting for this clonotype: A read error may account for a junction end that differs from germline. In DNA form, the CDR3 reads TGCAGTACAAAGCCTATAGGGGACGGCTATGGTTACACCTTC. Its protein product is CSTKPIGDGYGYTF. V and J are TRBV29-1 and TRBJ1-2, with D perhaps TRBD1 (5 bases). The CDR3 length is 14 residues. CDR1 and CDR2 from the germline V gene are SQVTM and ANQGSEA. The complete variable domain, with remaining parts taken from reference TRBV29-1 and TRBJ1-2, reads SAVISQKPSRDICQRGTSLTIQCQVDSQVTMMFWYRQQPGQSLTLIATANQGSEATYESGFVIDKFPISRPNLTFSTLTVSNMSPEDSSIYLCSTKPIGDGYGYTFGSGTRLTVV.

V usage is TRBV29-1 and J usage is TRBJ2-5; D call uncertain. Deletions cut 6 bases from V and 0 bases from J, with 14 bases between. Germline V CDR1 and CDR2: SQVTM, ANQGSEA. The CDR3 runs 14 residues. The CDR3 spells CSVRDKGHQETQYF. The CDR3 DNA is TGCAGCGTCCGAGATAAGGGTCACCAAGAGACCCAGTACTTC.

On this clonotype: At one of its ends the junction is not consistent with the germline gene, which may arise from a read error. V is TRBV29-1 and J is TRBJ2-1; tentative D call: TRBD2 (7 bases). This CDR3 comprises 13 residues. Germline CDR1 and CDR2: SQVTM and ANQGSEA. The CDR3 DNA follows: TGCAGTGTTGAGGGGGGGCCGTCACGGGAGCAGTTCTTC. Protein: CSVEGGPSREQFF.

This clonotype was recorded at least ten times. V usage is TRBV29-1 and J usage is TRBJ1-3, with no clear D. Germline assignment: CDR1 SQVTM and CDR2 ANQGSEA. Trimming took off 0 bases at V and 5 bases at J, with 11 bases between the two ends. The CDR3 runs to 14 residues. DNA for the CDR3: TGCAGCGTTGAAGAACTGGGCAGACGAAACACCATATATTTT. It specifies CSVEELGRRNTIYF.

As to this clonotype: The junction does not match germline at one end; this may be a read error. CDR3 in amino acids: CASSEGIAYGQYF. The CDR3 DNA sequence: TGTGCCAGCAGTGAGGGAATAGCCTACGGGCAGTACTTC. The chain joins TRBV6-1 to TRBJ2-7, with D hard to call. CDR1 MNHNS and CDR2 SASEGT come from the germline V gene. This CDR3 region has 13 residues.

Details on this clonotype: The CDR3 carries no conserved terminal phenylalanine or tryptophan, so it likely arises from a read error. V usage is TRBV4-1 and J usage is TRBJ2-7, with D hard to call. The CDR3 sequence is 16 residues long. CDR1 and CDR2 from the germline V gene are MGHRA and YSYEKL. DNA of the CDR3: TGTGCCAGCAGCCAAGAGCAACAGTCGAGCTCCTACGAGCAGTACTAC. Translation: CASSQEQQSSSYEQYY.

This clonotype is a singleton in its sample. A read error may explain this, as a much larger clone is one base away. The conserved final phenylalanine or tryptophan is absent from the CDR3, which likely points to a read error. V is TRBV29-1 and J is TRBJ2-2; D not resolved. V gave up 7 bases and J gave up 0 bases, with 12 bases separating them. The CDR3 runs to 14 residues. The germline V gene encodes CDR1 SQVTM and CDR2 ANQGSEA. CDR3 residues: CSGPDVTNTGELFL. The CDR3 nucleotides read TGCAGCGGCCCGGATGTAACGAACACCGGGGAGCTGTTTCTT.